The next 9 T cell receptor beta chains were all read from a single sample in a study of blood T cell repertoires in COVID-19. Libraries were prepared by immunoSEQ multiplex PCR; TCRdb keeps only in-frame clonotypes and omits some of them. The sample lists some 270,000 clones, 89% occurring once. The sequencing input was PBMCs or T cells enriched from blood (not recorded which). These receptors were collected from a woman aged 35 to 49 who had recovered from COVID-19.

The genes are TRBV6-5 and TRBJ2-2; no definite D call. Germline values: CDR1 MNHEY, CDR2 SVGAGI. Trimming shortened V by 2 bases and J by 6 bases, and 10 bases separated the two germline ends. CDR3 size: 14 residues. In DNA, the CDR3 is TGTGCCAGCAGTTACCAGCCCGCGGCCGGGGAGCTGTTTTTT. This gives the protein CASSYQPAAGELFF.

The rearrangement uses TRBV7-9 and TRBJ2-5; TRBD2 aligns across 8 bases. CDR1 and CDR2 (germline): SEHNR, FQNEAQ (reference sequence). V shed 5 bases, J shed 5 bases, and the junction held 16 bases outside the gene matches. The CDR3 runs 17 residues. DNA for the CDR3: TGTGCCAGCAGCGCGGGGGTGCTAGCGGGCGGGCAGGAGACCCAGTACTTC. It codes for CASSAGVLAGGQETQYF.

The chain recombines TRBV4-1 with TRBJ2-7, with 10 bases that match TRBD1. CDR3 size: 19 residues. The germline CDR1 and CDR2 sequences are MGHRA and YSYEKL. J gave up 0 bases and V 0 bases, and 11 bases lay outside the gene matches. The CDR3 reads CASSQDRGDRGTASYEQYF. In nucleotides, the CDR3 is TGCGCCAGCAGCCAAGATCGGGGGGACAGGGGTACTGCCTCCTACGAGCAGTACTTC.

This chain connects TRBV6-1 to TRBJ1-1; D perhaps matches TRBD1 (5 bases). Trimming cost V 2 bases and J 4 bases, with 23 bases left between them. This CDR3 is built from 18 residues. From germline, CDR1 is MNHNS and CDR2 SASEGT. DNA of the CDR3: TGTGCCAGCAGTGAAAAAGGAGCCCAGGGACTCGGCGGCACTGAAGCTTTCTTT. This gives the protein CASSEKGAQGLGGTEAFF.

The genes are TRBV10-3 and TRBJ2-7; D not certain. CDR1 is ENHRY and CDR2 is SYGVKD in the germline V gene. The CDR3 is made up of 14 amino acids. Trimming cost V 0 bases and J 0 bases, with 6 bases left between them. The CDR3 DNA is TGTGCCATCAGTGAGTCGGGCAGCTCCTACGAGCAGTACTTC. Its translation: CAISESGSSYEQYF.

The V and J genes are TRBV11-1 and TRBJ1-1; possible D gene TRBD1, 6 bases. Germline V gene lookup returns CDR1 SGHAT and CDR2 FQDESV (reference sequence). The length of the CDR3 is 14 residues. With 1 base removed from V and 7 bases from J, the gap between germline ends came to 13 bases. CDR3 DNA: TGTGCCAGCAGCTTAGACAGGGTAGGAGTTGAAGCTTTCTTT. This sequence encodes CASSLDRVGVEAFF. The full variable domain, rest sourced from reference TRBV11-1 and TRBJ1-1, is EAEVAQSPRYKITEKSQAVAFWCDPISGHATLYWYRQILGQGPELLVQFQDESVVDDSQLPKDRFSAERLKGVDSTLKIQPAELGDSAMYLCASSLDRVGVEAFFGQGTRLTVV.

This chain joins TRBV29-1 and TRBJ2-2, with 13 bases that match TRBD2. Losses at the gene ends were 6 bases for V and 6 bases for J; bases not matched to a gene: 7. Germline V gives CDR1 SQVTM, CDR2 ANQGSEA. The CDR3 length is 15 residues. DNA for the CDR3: TGCAGCGTCACCCGGGGACTAGCGGGATCCGGGGAGCTGTTTTTT. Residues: CSVTRGLAGSGELFF.

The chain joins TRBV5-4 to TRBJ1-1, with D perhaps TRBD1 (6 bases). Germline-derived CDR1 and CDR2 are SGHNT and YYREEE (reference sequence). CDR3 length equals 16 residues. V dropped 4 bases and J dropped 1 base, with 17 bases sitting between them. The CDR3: CASSTGQGLGNTEAFF. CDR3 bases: TGTGCCAGCAGCACCGGTCAGGGGCTGGGGAACACTGAAGCTTTCTTT. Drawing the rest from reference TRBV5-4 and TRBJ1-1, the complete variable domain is ETGVTQSPTHLIKTRGQQVTLRCSSQSGHNTVSWYQQALGQGPQFIFQYYREEENGRGNFPPRFSGLQFPNYSSELNVNALELDDSALYLCASSTGQGLGNTEAFFGQGTRLTVV.

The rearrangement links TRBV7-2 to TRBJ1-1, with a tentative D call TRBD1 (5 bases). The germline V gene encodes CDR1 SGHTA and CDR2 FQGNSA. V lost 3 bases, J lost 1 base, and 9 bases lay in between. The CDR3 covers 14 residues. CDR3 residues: CASSFVGANTEAFF. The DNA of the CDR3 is TGTGCCAGCAGCTTTGTTGGGGCGAACACTGAAGCTTTCTTT.